Each of the 31 T cell receptor beta chains below was sequenced from the same sample in a study of blood T cell repertoires in COVID-19. TCRdb's table, derived via immunoSEQ multiplex PCR, lists solely in-frame clones and lacks some. The table includes under 350,000 clones, around 85% detected once. The sample comprised PBMCs or T cells enriched from blood (not recorded which). These receptors were taken from a woman between 35 and 50 years old with acute COVID-19.

The chain is built from TRBV20-1 and TRBJ1-3; D might be TRBD1 (5 bases). CDR1 DFQATT and CDR2 SNEGSKA come from the germline V gene (reference sequence). The CDR3 runs 15 residues. V was shortened by 3 bases and J by 3 bases, with 15 bases between the two germline ends. The CDR3 protein is CSASGQGLGGNTIYF. CDR3 sequence (DNA): TGCAGTGCTAGTGGCCAGGGCCTTGGTGGAAACACCATATATTTT.

The V call is TRBV7-8, the J call TRBJ1-2; tentatively, D is TRBD1 (5 bases). Trimming cost V 1 base and J 5 bases, with 14 bases left between them. The CDR3 is made up of 15 amino acids. Germline-derived CDR1 and CDR2 are SGHVS and FQNEAQ. The CDR3: CASSLVQGPGYGYTF. CDR3 DNA: TGTGCCAGCAGCTTAGTGCAGGGTCCAGGTTATGGCTACACCTTC.

This clone was found once. This chain joins TRBV11-2 and TRBJ1-1; D may be TRBD1 (5 bases). V was shortened by 5 bases and J by 2 bases, with 12 bases between the two germline ends. Germline CDR1 is SGHAT and CDR2 is FQNNGV. The CDR3 spans 14 residues. As DNA, the CDR3 is TGTGCCAGCAGCCCCCAAGGGGTAAACACTGAAGCTTTCTTT. Amino acids: CASSPQGVNTEAFF.

V and J are TRBV6-1 and TRBJ1-1, with D tentatively TRBD1 (5 bases). The CDR3 is made up of 12 amino acids. Germline values: CDR1 MNHNS, CDR2 SASEGT. The ends were cut back, 7 bases at V and 12 bases at J, with 18 bases in the middle. The CDR3 nucleotides read TGTGCCAGCAAGTGGCAGGGCGTTGAGTCTTTCTTT. It codes for CASKWQGVESFF.

J is TRBJ1-4 and V is TRBV4-1; D possibly corresponds to TRBD1 (6 bases). Trimming left V 4 bases short and J 3 bases short, with 12 bases between. Germline V gene data show CDR1 as MGHRA and CDR2 as YSYEKL. CDR3 length: 15 residues. The CDR3 DNA sequence: TGCGCCAGCAGCCCTCGGACAGTTTCTAATGAAAAACTGTTTTTT. Its translation is CASSPRTVSNEKLFF.

This chain joins TRBV28 and TRBJ2-5; TRBD2 matches at 16 bases. V was clipped by 4 bases and J by 5 bases; unmatched bases: 10. CDR1 is MDHEN and CDR2 is SYDVKM in the germline V gene. The CDR3 sequence is 18 residues long. The CDR3 DNA reads as TGTGCCAGCAGTTCAATACCGGGACTAGCGGGAGGGGGCGAGACCCAGTACTTC. This codes for CASSSIPGLAGGGETQYF.

In DNA, the CDR3 is TGTGCCAGCAGGGGACAGGTGGCAGAGACCCAGTACTTC. Amino acid sequence: CASRGQVAETQYF. This rearrangement joins TRBV6-5 to TRBJ2-5, with 8 bases identical to TRBD1. CDR1 is MNHEY, CDR2 SVGAGI, per germline. The CDR3 is 13 residues long. V lost 6 bases, J lost 4 bases, and 4 bases stayed unmatched.

The gene calls are TRBV7-2 and TRBJ1-4; no definite D call. The CDR3 covers 15 residues. V was shortened by 5 bases and J by 3 bases, with 13 bases between the two germline ends. The V gene's germline CDR1 is SGHTA and CDR2 FQGNSA. This CDR3 reads CASSPLGGANEKLFF. CDR3 nucleotide sequence: TGTGCCAGCAGCCCCCTGGGAGGAGCTAATGAAAAACTGTTTTTT.

This chain uses TRBV3-1 (or the pseudogene TRBV3-2) with TRBJ2-2; 7 bases align to TRBD1. J lost 7 bases, V lost 1 base, and 3 bases had no gene match. This CDR3 spans 14 amino acids. In germline, CDR1 is LGHDT, CDR2 YNNKEL (reference sequence). The CDR3 spells CASSQGQGIGELFF. CDR3 nucleotide sequence: TGTGCCAGCAGCCAAGGACAGGGTATCGGGGAGCTGTTTTTT.

J is TRBJ2-3 and V is TRBV5-6; perhaps TRBD1 as D (5 bases). CDR3 size: 13 residues. The V end lost 5 bases, the J end lost 6 bases, and 13 bases lay between the germline ends. The V gene's germline CDR1 is SGHDT and CDR2 YYEEEE. Written as DNA, the CDR3 is TGTGCCAGCAGGTGGCAGGGAACCGATACGCAGTATTTT. Protein sequence: CASRWQGTDTQYF.

The rearrangement joins TRBV6-2 or TRBV6-3 to TRBJ1-4, with D maybe TRBD1 (6 bases). V was shortened by 4 bases and J by 7 bases, with 19 bases between the two germline ends. This CDR3 is 16 amino acids long. The germline V gene encodes CDR1 MNHEY and CDR2 SVGEGT. The CDR3: CASSWILTGSSEKLFF. In nucleotides, the CDR3 is TGTGCCAGCAGTTGGATTTTGACAGGTTCATCTGAAAAACTGTTTTTT.

The chain is built from TRBV7-7 and TRBJ2-2; weak D call: TRBD2 (5 bases). Trimming removed 5 bases at V and 1 base at J, with 11 bases between. This CDR3 region has 15 residues. The germline CDR1 and CDR2 sequences are SSHAT and FNYEAQ (reference sequence). For the CDR3, the DNA is TGTGCCAGCAGCCCGGGGAGCGGGAACACCGGGGAGCTGTTTTTT. This sequence encodes CASSPGSGNTGELFF.

This chain links TRBV7-9 with TRBJ2-1; TRBD2 aligns across 9 bases. The CDR3 is made up of 17 amino acids. Germline-derived CDR1 and CDR2 are SEHNR and FQNEAQ (reference sequence). Unmatched junction bases numbered 6, after V lost 1 base and J lost 2 bases. This CDR3 reads CASSLVLASGAYNEQFF. CDR3 nucleotide sequence: TGTGCCAGCAGCTTAGTTCTGGCTAGCGGGGCCTACAATGAGCAGTTCTTC.

The CDR3 nucleotides read TGTGCCACCCATCGGGGACAGGGGAGCTCCTACGAGCAGTACTTC. Translated: CATHRGQGSSYEQYF. J is TRBJ2-7 and V is TRBV24-1, with 10 bases aligning to TRBD1. The CDR3 covers 15 residues. With 9 bases clipped from V and 0 bases from J, the junction kept 7 bases outside the gene matches. Germline assignment: CDR1 KGHDR and CDR2 SFDVKD.

This sequence joins TRBV7-2 and TRBJ2-1; 11 nucleotides align to TRBD2. The ends lost 5 bases at V and 6 bases at J; junction bases unmatched: 3. This CDR3 region has 14 residues. The germline V gene encodes CDR1 SGHTA and CDR2 FQGNSA. The CDR3: CASSGTSGRNEQFF. In nucleotides, the CDR3 is TGTGCCAGCAGCGGGACTAGCGGCCGCAATGAGCAGTTCTTC.

V gene TRBV19 combines with J gene TRBJ2-1; the match to TRBD2 covers 10 bases. Germline V gene data show CDR1 as LNHDA and CDR2 as SQIVND (reference sequence). This CDR3 contains 20 residues. V dropped 2 bases and J dropped 7; count of bases not matched to a gene: 20. The CDR3 loop reads CASSILGPLGLAGGGNEQFF. The CDR3 nucleotides read TGTGCCAGTAGTATATTGGGGCCACTGGGATTAGCGGGAGGTGGTAATGAGCAGTTCTTC.

V and J are TRBV27 and TRBJ2-1; D unclear. Germline V CDR1 and CDR2: MNHEY, SMNVEV (reference sequence). This CDR3 comprises 12 residues. Trimming shortened V by 4 bases and J by 5 bases, and 6 bases separated the two germline ends. Here the CDR3 DNA reads TGTGCCAGCAGTTACGGAGACAATGAGCAGTTCTTC. This sequence encodes CASSYGDNEQFF.

This chain joins TRBV12-3 or TRBV12-4 and TRBJ1-2; tentatively, D is TRBD1 (6 bases). The CDR3 is made up of 12 amino acids. V shed 6 bases and J shed 8 bases, with 13 bases lying between them. The CDR3: CASSRTGSGYTF. CDR3 DNA: TGTGCCAGCAGCCGAACAGGGAGCGGCTACACCTTC.

The genes are TRBV19 and TRBJ2-2, with 7 bases identical to TRBD1. Germline lookup yields CDR1 LNHDA and CDR2 SQIVND (reference sequence). CDR3 length equals 14 residues. Unmatched junction bases numbered 1, after V lost 3 bases and J lost 3 bases. For the CDR3, the DNA is TGTGCCAGTAGTATGGGGACAGACACCGGGGAGCTGTTTTTT. Translated, it gives CASSMGTDTGELFF.

The chain is built from TRBV13 and TRBJ1-1, with TRBD1 matching 7 bases. The V and J ends lost 5 bases and 1 base, in that order; junction bases with no gene match: 16. This CDR3 comprises 18 residues. Germline V gene sequence: CDR1 PRHDT, CDR2 FYEKMQ (reference sequence). The CDR3 region has the DNA TGTGCCAGCAGCAAGCCGAGGGACAGTAGGGGAACGAACACTGAAGCTTTCTTT. This translates into CASSKPRDSRGTNTEAFF. The whole variable domain, remainder taken from reference TRBV13 and TRBJ1-1, is AAGVIQSPRHLIKEKRETATLKCYPIPRHDTVYWYQQGPGQDPQFLISFYEKMQSDKGSIPDRFSAQQFSDYHSELNMSSLELGDSALYFCASSKPRDSRGTNTEAFFGQGTRLTVV.

The chain uses TRBV19 and TRBJ2-7; D unclear. V was pared by 10 bases and J by 2 bases, with 18 bases between. The CDR3 runs 14 residues. Germline assignment: CDR1 LNHDA and CDR2 SQIVND (reference sequence). CDR3 sequence (DNA): TGTGCCACCGAGGCCCGCGAGGCCCCCTACGAGCAGTACTTC. Translation: CATEAREAPYEQYF.

The J gene is TRBJ1-5, the V gene TRBV24-1; D may be TRBD1 (6 bases). The V and J ends lost 9 bases and 3 bases respectively, with 20 bases between them. Germline assignment: CDR1 KGHDR and CDR2 SFDVKD. The CDR3 runs to 16 residues. CDR3 nucleotides: TGTGCCACCGGCGGTCGCCGGGACATTGCCAATCAGCCCCAGCATTTT. This translates into CATGGRRDIANQPQHF.

The J gene is TRBJ2-1, the V gene TRBV3-1 (or the pseudogene TRBV3-2), with 10 positions matching TRBD2. Germline values: CDR1 LGHDT, CDR2 YNNKEL (reference sequence). Losses at the gene ends were 0 bases for V and 7 bases for J; bases not matched to a gene: 6. The CDR3 is 16 amino acids. The CDR3 DNA reads as TGTGCCAGCAGCCAAGAAGGAGCGGGGGGGCCTAATGAGCAGTTCTTC. This translates into CASSQEGAGGPNEQFF.

V gene TRBV5-1 combines with J gene TRBJ2-5; tentative D call: TRBD1 (6 bases). The CDR3 runs 12 residues. From germline, CDR1 is SGHRS and CDR2 YFSETQ. V gave up 4 bases and J gave up 10 bases, with 14 bases separating them. The CDR3 loop reads CASSVTGYGQYF. CDR3 DNA: TGCGCCAGCAGCGTAACAGGGTATGGCCAGTACTTC.

The chain combines TRBV7-2 with TRBJ1-2; D gene unclear. The V gene lost 1 base and the J gene lost 7 bases, with 10 bases spanning the gap. CDR1 and CDR2 from the germline V gene are SGHTA and FQGNSA. This CDR3 region has 13 residues. The CDR3 nucleotides read TGTGCCAGCAGCTTAGGCGGGATGAGTGGCTACACCTTC. Translated: CASSLGGMSGYTF.

The rearrangement joins TRBV7-8 to TRBJ1-2, with TRBD1 identical over 7 bases. Per germline, CDR1 SGHVS and CDR2 FQNEAQ. The length of the CDR3 is 17 residues. Trimming cost V 1 base and J 8 bases; bases outside gene matches: 16. The CDR3 DNA reads TGTGCCAGCAGCTTAGAGTTTCGAGACAGGGAAGGAAGGGGCTACACCTTC. This translates into CASSLEFRDREGRGYTF. Complete variable domain (other parts from reference TRBV7-8 and TRBJ1-2): GAGVSQSPRYKVAKRGQDVALRCDPISGHVSLFWYQQALGQGPEFLTYFQNEAQLDKSGLPSDRFFAERPEGSVSTLKIQRTQQEDSAVYLCASSLEFRDREGRGYTFGSGTRLTVV.

The CDR3 DNA is TGTGCCAGCAGCCAAGATCTAACGGTGGTAAACTATGGCTACACCTTC. It is translated as CASSQDLTVVNYGYTF. The gene calls are TRBV4-2 and TRBJ1-2; D uncertain. Germline values: CDR1 LGHNA, CDR2 YNFKEQ. V shed 0 bases and J shed 2 bases, with 13 bases lying between them. The CDR3 contains 16 residues.

The V and J genes are TRBV5-1 and TRBJ2-5; 8 nucleotides line up with TRBD1. The V and J ends lost 4 bases and 2 bases, in that order; junction bases with no gene match: 10. Germline V gene lookup returns CDR1 SGHRS and CDR2 YFSETQ. The CDR3 loop spans 16 amino acids. The CDR3 here is CASSPLGTGIQETQYF. The DNA for the CDR3 is TGCGCCAGCAGCCCTTTAGGGACAGGCATACAAGAGACCCAGTACTTC.

The V and J genes are TRBV7-9 and TRBJ1-5, with D maybe TRBD1 (6 bases). V was shortened by 3 bases and J by 2 bases, with 14 bases between the two germline ends. CDR3 length equals 16 residues. The germline V gene encodes CDR1 SEHNR and CDR2 FQNEAQ (reference sequence). CDR3 sequence: CASSFNRATGNQPQHF. In nucleotides, the CDR3 is TGTGCCAGCAGCTTTAACAGGGCTACCGGCAATCAGCCCCAGCATTTT.

This clone was counted between two and nine times. The rearrangement joins TRBV7-9 to TRBJ2-7; TRBD2 matches 8 bases. Germline V CDR1 and CDR2: SEHNR, FQNEAQ (reference sequence). Trimming removed 2 bases from V and 7 bases from J; junction bases left unmatched: 16. The CDR3 extends over 17 amino acids. CDR3 sequence reads: CASSLIRGGRLREEQYF. In DNA form, the CDR3 reads TGTGCCAGCAGCTTAATACGGGGGGGCCGTCTGAGGGAAGAGCAGTACTTC.

This rearrangement joins TRBV18 to TRBJ2-5, with D perhaps TRBD2 (5 bases). Per the germline V gene, CDR1 is KGHSH and CDR2 is LQKENI. The V and J ends lost 2 bases and 5 bases respectively, with 15 bases between them. The CDR3 is 15 residues long. The CDR3 sequence is CASSPGGGLQETQYF. The CDR3 nucleotides are TGTGCCAGCTCACCAGGAGGCGGCCTCCAGGAGACCCAGTACTTC.